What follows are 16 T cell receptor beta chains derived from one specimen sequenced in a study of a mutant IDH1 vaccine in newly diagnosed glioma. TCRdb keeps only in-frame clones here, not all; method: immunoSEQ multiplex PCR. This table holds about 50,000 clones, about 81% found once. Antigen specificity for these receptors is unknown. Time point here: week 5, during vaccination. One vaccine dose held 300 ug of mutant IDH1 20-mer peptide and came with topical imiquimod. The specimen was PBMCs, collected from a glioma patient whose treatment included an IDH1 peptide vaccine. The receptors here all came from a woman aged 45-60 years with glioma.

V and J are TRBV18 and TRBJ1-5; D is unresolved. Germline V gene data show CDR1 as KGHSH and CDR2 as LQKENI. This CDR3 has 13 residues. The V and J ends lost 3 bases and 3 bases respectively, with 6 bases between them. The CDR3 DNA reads TGTGCCAGCTCACCGCAGGCCAATCAGCCCCAGCATTTT. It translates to CASSPQANQPQHF. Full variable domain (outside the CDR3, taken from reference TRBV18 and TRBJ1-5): NAGVMQNPRHLVRRRGQEARLRCSPMKGHSHVYWYRQLPEEGLKFMVYLQKENIIDESGMPKERFSAEFPKEGPSILRIQQVVRGDSAAYFCASSPQANQPQHFGDGTRLSIL.

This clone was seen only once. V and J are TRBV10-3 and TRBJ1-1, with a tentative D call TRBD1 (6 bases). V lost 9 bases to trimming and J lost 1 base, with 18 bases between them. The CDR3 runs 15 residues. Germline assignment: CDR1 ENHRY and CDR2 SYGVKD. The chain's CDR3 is CAITSGGHANTEAFF. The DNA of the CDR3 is TGTGCCATTACCTCCGGGGGGCATGCGAACACTGAAGCTTTCTTT.

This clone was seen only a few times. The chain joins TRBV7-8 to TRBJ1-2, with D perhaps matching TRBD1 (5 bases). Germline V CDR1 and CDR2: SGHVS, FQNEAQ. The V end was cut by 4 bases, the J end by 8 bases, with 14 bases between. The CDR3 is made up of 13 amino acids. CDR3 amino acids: CASSSGVGYGYTF. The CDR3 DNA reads TGTGCCAGCAGCTCGGGGGTGGGTTACGGCTACACCTTC. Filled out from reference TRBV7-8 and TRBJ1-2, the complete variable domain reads GAGVSQSPRYKVAKRGQDVALRCDPISGHVSLFWYQQALGQGPEFLTYFQNEAQLDKSGLPSDRFFAERPEGSVSTLKIQRTQQEDSAVYLCASSSGVGYGYTFGSGTRLTVV.

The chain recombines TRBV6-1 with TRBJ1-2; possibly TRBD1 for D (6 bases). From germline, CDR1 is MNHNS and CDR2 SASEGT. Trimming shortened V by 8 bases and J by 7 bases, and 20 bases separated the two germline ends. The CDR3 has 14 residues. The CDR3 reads CASGTGRGSVGYTF. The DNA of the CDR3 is TGTGCCAGCGGAACAGGGAGGGGGTCGGTTGGCTACACCTTC.

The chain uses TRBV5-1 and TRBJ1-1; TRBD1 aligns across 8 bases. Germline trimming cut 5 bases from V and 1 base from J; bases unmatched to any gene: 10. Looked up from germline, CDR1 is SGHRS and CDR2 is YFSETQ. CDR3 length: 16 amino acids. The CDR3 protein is CASRDETGTGNTEAFF. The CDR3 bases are TGCGCCAGCAGGGATGAAACCGGGACAGGGAACACTGAAGCTTTCTTT.

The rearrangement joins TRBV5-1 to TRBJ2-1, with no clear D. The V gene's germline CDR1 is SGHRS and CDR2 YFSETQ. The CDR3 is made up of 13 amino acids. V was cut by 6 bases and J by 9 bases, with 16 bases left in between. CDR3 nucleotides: TGCGCCAGCACAATTGATTATATGGGTGAGCAGTTCTTC. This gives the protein CASTIDYMGEQFF.

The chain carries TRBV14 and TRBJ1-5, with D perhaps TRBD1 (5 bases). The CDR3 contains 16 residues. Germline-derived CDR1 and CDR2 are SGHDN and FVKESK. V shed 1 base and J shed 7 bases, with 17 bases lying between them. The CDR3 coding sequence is TGTGCCAGCAGCCAAGTATGGGGACTCCCCGGGCAGCCCCAGCATTTT. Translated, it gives CASSQVWGLPGQPQHF.

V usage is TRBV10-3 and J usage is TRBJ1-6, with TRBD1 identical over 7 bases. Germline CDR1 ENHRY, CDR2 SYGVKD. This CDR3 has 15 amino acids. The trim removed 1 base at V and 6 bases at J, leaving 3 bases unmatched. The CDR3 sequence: CAISEFGQVNSPLHF. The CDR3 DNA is TGTGCCATCAGTGAGTTTGGACAGGTTAATTCACCCCTCCACTTT.

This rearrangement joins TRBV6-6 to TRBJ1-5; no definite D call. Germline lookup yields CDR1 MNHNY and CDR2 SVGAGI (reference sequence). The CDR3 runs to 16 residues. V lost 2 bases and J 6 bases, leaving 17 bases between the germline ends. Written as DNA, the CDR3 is TGTGCCAGCAGTTACAATCGGGGTTCTCCGGGTCAGCCCCAGCATTTT. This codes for CASSYNRGSPGQPQHF.

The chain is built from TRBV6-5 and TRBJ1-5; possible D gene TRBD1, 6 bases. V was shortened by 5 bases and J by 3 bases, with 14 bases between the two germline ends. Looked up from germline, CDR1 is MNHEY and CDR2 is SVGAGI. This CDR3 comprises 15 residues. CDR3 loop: CASSPRTGTNQPQHF. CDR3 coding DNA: TGTGCCAGCAGTCCCAGAACAGGGACCAATCAGCCCCAGCATTTT.

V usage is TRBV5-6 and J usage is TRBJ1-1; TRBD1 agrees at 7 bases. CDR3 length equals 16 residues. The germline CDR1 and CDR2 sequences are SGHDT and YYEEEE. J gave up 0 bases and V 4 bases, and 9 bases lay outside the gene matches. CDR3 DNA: TGTGCCAGCAGCCGGGGGACAGCAATAATGAACACTGAAGCTTTCTTT. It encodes CASSRGTAIMNTEAFF. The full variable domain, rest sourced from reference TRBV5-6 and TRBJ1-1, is DAGVTQSPTHLIKTRGQQVTLRCSPKSGHDTVSWYQQALGQGPQFIFQYYEEEERQRGNFPDRFSGHQFPNYSSELNVNALLLGDSALYLCASSRGTAIMNTEAFFGQGTRLTVV.

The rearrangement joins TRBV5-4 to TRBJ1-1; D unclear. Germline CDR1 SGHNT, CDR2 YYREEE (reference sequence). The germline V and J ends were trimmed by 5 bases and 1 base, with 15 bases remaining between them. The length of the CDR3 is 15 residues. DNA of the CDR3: TGTGCCAGCAGGGCCGGGGTGGCAGGGAACACTGAAGCTTTCTTT. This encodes CASRAGVAGNTEAFF.

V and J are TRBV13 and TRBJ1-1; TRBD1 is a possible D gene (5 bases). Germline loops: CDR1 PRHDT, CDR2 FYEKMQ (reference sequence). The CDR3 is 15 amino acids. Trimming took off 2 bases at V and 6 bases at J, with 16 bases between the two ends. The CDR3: CASSLLRGPRAEAFF. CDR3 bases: TGTGCCAGCAGCTTACTGAGGGGTCCTCGGGCTGAAGCTTTCTTT.

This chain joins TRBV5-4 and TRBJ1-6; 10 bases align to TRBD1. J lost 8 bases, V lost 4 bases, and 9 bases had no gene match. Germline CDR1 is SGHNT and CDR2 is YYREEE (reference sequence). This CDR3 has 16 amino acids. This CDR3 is CASSPVPGQGDSPLHF. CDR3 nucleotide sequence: TGTGCCAGCAGCCCGGTTCCTGGACAGGGGGATTCACCCCTCCACTTT.

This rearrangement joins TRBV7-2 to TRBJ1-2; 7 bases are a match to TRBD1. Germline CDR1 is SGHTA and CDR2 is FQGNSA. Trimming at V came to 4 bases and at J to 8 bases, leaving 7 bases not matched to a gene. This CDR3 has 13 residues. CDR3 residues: CASSSRGGLGYTF. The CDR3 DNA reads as TGTGCCAGCAGCTCCAGGGGGGGGCTCGGCTACACCTTC.

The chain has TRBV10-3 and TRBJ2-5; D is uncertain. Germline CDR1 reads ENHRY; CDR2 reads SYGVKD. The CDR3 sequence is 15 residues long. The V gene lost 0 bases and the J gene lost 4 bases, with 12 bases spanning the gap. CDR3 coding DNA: TGTGCCATCAGTGAGTCCTCCGGAGAATCAGAGACCCAGTACTTC. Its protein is CAISESSGESETQYF.